The clone carrying this TCR beta chain was counted a few times. This CDR3 is 16 amino acids long. V was pared by 0 bases and J by 1 base, with 11 bases between. Germline V CDR1 and CDR2: SNHLY, FYNNEI. The sequenced template was RNA, covering the TCR beta CDR3 region. HTBI primers were used in a first-round RT-PCR, which preceded a second-round multiplex PCR. TCRdb re-called the multiplex PCR reads with MiXCR, one entry per CDR3 protein. The table records over a million distinct CDR3 sequences, less than 45% of them present only once. These data are taken from a study of Graves' ophthalmopathy and Graves' hyperthyroidism. Recruitment covered hyperthyroidism patients aged 18 to 65 whose new diagnosis was of under 2 months' duration. Physicians reached a diagnosis by relying on clinical symptoms, serum thyroxine, TRAb, thyroid ultrasound and orbital computed tomography.

J is TRBJ2-3 and V is TRBV2, with D unresolved. The source is an adult man with Graves' hyperthyroidism. The sequenced sample was peripheral blood or thyroid tissue (not recorded which). CDR3 coding DNA: TGTGCCAGCAGTGAAGCGGGCTCCGGGCGCACAGATACGCAGTATTTT. This codes for CASSEAGSGRTDTQYF. Full variable domain (rest looked up from reference TRBV2 and TRBJ2-3): EPEVTQTPSHQVTQMGQEVILRCVPISNHLYFYWYRQILGQKVEFLVSFYNNEISEKSEIFDDQFSVERPDGSNFTLKIRSTKLEDSAMYFCASSEAGSGRTDTQYFGPGTRLTVL.